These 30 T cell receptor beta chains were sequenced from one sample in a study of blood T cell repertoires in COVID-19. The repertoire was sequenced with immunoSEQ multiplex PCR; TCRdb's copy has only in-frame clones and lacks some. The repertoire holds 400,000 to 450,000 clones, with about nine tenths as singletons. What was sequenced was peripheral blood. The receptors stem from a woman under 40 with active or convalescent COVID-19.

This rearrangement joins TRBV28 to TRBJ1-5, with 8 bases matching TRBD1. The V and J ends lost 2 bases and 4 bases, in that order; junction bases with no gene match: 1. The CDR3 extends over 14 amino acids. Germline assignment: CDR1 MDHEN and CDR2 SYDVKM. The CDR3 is CASSLRQGNQPQHF. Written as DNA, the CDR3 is TGTGCCAGCAGTTTAAGACAGGGGAATCAGCCCCAGCATTTT.

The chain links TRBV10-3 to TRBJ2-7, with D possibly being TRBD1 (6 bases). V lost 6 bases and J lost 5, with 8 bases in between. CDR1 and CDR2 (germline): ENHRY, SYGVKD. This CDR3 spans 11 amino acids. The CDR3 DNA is TGTGCCATCAGGGACAGCGACGAGCAGTACTTC. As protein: CAIRDSDEQYF.

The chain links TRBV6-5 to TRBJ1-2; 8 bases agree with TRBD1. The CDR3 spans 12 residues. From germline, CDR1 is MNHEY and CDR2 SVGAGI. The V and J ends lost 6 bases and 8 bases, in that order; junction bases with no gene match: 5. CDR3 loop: CASSQGQGGYTF. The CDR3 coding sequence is TGTGCCAGCAGCCAAGGACAGGGAGGCTACACCTTC.

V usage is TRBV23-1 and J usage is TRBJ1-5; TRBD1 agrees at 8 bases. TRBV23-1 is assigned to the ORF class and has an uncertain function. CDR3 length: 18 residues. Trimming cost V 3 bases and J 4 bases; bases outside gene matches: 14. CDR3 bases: TGCGCCAGCAGTCATCTCGAACCTTCGACAGGGGTGAATCAGCCCCAGCATTTT. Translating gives CASSHLEPSTGVNQPQHF.

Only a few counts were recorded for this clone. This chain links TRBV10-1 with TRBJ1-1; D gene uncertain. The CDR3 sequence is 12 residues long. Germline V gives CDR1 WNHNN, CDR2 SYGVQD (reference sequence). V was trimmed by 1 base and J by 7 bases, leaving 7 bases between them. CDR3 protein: CASSELAGEAFF. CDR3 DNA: TGCGCCAGCAGTGAGTTGGCAGGTGAAGCTTTCTTT.

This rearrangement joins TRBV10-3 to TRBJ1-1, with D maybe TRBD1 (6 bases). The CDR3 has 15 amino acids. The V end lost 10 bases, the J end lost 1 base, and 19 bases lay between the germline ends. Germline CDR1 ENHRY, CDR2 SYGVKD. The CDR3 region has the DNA TGTGCCACCGTGAGGGCAGGGGAAGGGAACACTGAAGCTTTCTTT. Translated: CATVRAGEGNTEAFF.

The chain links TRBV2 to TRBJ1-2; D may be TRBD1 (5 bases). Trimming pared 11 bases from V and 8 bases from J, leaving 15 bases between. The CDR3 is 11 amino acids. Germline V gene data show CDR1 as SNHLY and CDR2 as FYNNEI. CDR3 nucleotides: TGTGCCCTCAGGGTGTCTCAGGGCTACACCTTC. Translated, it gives CALRVSQGYTF. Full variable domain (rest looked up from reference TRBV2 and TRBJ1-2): EPEVTQTPSHQVTQMGQEVILRCVPISNHLYFYWYRQILGQKVEFLVSFYNNEISEKSEIFDDQFSVERPDGSNFTLKIRSTKLEDSAMYFCALRVSQGYTFGSGTRLTVV.

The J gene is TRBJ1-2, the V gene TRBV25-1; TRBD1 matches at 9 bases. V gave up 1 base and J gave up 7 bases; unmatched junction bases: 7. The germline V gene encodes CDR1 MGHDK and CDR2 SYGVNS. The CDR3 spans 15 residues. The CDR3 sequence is CASSESDRGKGGYTF. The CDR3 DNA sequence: TGTGCCAGCAGTGAATCGGACAGGGGCAAGGGTGGCTACACCTTC.

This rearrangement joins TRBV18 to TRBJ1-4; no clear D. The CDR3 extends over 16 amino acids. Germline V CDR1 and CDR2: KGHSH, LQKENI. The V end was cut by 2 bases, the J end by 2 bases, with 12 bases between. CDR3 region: CASSPMGGSTNEKLFF. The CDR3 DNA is TGTGCCAGCTCACCAATGGGCGGGAGTACTAATGAAAAACTGTTTTTT.

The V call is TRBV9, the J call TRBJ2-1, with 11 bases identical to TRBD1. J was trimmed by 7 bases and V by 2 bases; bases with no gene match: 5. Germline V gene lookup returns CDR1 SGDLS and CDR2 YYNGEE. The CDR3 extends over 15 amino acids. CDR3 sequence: CASSVGQGARNEQFF. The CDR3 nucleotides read TGTGCCAGCAGCGTCGGACAGGGGGCTAGGAATGAGCAGTTCTTC.

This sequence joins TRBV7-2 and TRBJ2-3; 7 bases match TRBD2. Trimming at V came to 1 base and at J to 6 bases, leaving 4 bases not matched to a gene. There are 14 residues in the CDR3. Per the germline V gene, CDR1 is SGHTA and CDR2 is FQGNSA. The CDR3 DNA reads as TGTGCCAGCAGCTTAGGGACTAGTGGCGATACGCAGTATTTT. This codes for CASSLGTSGDTQYF.

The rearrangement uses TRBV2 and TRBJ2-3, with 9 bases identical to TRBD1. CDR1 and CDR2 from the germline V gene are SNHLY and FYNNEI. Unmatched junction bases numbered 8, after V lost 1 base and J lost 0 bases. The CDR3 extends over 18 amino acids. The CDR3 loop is CASSEEGQGSPSTDTQYF. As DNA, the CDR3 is TGTGCCAGCAGTGAAGAGGGACAGGGATCCCCTAGCACAGATACGCAGTATTTT.

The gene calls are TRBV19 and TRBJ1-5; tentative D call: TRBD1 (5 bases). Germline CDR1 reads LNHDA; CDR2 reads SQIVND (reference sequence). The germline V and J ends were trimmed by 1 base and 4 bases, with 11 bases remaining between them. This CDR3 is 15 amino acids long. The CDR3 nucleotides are TGTGCCAGTAGTATAGGGGGGGGTATGAATCAGCCCCAGCATTTT. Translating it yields CASSIGGGMNQPQHF.

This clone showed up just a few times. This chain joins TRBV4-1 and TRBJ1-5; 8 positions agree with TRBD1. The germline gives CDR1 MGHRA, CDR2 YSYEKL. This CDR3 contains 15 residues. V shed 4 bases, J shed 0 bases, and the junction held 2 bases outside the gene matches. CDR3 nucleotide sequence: TGCGCCAGCAGCCCAGGGACAGGTAGCAATCAGCCCCAGCATTTT. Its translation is CASSPGTGSNQPQHF.

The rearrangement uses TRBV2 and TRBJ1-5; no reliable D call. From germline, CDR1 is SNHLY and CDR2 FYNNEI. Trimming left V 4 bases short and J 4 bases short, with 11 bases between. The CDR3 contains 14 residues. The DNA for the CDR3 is TGTGCCAGCAGTGTATTCGAAGAGAATCAGCCCCAGCATTTT. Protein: CASSVFEENQPQHF. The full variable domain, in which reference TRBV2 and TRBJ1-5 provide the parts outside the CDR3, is EPEVTQTPSHQVTQMGQEVILRCVPISNHLYFYWYRQILGQKVEFLVSFYNNEISEKSEIFDDQFSVERPDGSNFTLKIRSTKLEDSAMYFCASSVFEENQPQHFGDGTRLSIL.

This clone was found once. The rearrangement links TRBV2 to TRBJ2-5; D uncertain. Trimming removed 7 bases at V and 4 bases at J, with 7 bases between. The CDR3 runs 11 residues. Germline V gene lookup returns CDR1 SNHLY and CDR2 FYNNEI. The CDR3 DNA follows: TGTGCCAGCACTCTTCGAGAGACCCAGTACTTC. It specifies CASTLRETQYF.

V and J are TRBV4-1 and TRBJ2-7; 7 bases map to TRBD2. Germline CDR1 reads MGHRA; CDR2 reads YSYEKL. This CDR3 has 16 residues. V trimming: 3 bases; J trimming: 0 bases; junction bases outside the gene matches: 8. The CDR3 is CASSHPQAGSSYEQYF. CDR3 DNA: TGCGCCAGCAGCCACCCCCAAGCGGGGTCCTCCTACGAGCAGTACTTC.

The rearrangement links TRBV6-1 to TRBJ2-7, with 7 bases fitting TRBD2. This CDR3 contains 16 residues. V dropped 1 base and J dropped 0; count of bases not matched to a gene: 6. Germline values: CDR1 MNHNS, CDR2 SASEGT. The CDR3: CASSEDGGSPSYEQYF. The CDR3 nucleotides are TGTGCCAGCAGTGAAGATGGCGGGAGCCCCTCCTACGAGCAGTACTTC.

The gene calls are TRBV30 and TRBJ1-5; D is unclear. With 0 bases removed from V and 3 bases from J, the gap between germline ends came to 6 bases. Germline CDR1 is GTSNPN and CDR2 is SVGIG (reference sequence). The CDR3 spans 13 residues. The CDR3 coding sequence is TGTGCCTGGAGTGTGGGCAACAATCAGCCCCAGCATTTT. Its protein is CAWSVGNNQPQHF. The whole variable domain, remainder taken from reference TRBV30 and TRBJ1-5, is SQTIHQWPATLVQPVGSPLSLECTVEGTSNPNLYWYRQAAGRGLQLLFYSVGIGQISSEVPQNLSASRPQDRQFILSSKKLLLSDSGFYLCAWSVGNNQPQHFGDGTRLSIL.

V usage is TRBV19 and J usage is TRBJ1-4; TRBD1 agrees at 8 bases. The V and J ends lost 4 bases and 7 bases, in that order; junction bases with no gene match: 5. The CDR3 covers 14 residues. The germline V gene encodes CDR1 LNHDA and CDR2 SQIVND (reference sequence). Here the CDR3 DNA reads TGTGCCAGTAGTAAGACAGGGGCTGGTGAAAAACTGTTTTTT. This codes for CASSKTGAGEKLFF. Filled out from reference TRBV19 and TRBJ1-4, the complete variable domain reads DGGITQSPKYLFRKEGQNVTLSCEQNLNHDAMYWYRQDPGQGLRLIYYSQIVNDFQKGDIAEGYSVSREKKESFPLTVTSAQKNPTAFYLCASSKTGAGEKLFFGSGTQLSVL.

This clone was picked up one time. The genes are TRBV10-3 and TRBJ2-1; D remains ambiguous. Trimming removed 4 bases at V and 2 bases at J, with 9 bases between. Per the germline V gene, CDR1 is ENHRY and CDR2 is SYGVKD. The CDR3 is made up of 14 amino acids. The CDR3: CAISGPQTYNEQFF. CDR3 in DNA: TGTGCCATCAGTGGTCCACAGACCTACAATGAGCAGTTCTTC.

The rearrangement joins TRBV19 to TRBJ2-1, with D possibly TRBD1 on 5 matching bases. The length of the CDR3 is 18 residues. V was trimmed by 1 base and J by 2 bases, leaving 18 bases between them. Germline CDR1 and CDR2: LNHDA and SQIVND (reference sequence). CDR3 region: CASSIAPRQLGAYNEQFF. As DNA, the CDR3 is TGTGCCAGTAGTATAGCCCCCAGACAGCTTGGGGCCTACAATGAGCAGTTCTTC.

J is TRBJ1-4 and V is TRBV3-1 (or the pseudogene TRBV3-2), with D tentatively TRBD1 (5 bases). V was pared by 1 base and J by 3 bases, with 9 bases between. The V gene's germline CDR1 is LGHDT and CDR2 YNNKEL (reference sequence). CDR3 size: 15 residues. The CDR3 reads CASSQVKGPNEKLFF. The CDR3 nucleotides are TGTGCCAGCAGCCAAGTGAAGGGGCCTAATGAAAAACTGTTTTTT.

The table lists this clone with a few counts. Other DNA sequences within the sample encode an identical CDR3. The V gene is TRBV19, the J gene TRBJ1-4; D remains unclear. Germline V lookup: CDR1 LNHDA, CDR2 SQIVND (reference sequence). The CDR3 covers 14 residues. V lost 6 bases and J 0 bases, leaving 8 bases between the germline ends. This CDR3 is CASRTRATNEKLFF. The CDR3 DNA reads TGTGCCAGTAGGACGAGGGCAACTAATGAAAAACTGTTTTTT.

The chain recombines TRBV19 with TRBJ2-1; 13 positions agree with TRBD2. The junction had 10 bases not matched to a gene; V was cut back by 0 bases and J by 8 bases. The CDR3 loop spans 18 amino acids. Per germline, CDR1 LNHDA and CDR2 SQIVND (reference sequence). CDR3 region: CASSIEAPGLAGLDEQFF. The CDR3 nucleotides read TGTGCCAGTAGTATAGAGGCACCGGGACTAGCGGGATTGGATGAGCAGTTCTTC.

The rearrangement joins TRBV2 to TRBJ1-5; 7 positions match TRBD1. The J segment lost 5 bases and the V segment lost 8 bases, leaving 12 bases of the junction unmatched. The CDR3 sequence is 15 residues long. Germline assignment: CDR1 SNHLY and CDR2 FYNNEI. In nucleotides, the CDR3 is TGTGCCAGCGACGGGGACAGAGGGGGTTATCAGCCCCAGCATTTT. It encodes CASDGDRGGYQPQHF.

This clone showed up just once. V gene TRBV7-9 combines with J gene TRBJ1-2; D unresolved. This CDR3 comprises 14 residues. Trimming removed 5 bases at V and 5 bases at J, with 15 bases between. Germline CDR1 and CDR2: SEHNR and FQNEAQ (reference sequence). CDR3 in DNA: TGTGCCAGCAGCCCCGATGAAGCGGAATATGGCTACACCTTC. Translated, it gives CASSPDEAEYGYTF.

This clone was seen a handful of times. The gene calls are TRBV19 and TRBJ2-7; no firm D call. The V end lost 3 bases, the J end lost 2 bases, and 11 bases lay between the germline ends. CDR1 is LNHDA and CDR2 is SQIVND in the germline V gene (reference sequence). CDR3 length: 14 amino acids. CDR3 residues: CASSIQDSAYEQYF. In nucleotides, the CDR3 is TGTGCCAGTAGTATCCAGGATTCGGCCTACGAGCAGTACTTC.

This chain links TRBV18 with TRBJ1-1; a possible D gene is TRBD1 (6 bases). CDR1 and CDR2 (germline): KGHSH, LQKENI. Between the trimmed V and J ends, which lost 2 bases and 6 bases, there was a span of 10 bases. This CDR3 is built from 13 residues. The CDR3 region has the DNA TGTGCCAGCTCACCAGGGCAGGGGTCTGAAGCTTTCTTT. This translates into CASSPGQGSEAFF.

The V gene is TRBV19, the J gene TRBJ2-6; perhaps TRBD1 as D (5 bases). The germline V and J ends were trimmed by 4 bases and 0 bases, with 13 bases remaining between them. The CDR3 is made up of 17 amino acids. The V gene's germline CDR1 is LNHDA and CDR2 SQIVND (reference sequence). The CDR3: CASSKDTPGSGANVLTF. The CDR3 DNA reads TGTGCCAGTAGTAAGGACACCCCGGGCTCTGGGGCCAACGTCCTGACTTTC.